The present entry profiles one TCR beta chain with its context. What it binds is not known. The libraries were made with immunoSEQ version 4 in survey mode. Assay used: immunoSEQ multiplex PCR; TCRdb lists only in-frame clones, some missing. The data hold about 45,000 clones, with about 90% observed a single time. Anti-CD3/anti-CD28 beads served as a nonspecific positive control stimulus. Sorting selected CD4+ T cells upregulating both CD40 ligand and CD69. Before stimulation, PBMCs underwent CD8+ T cell depletion. For around 18 hours, CD8-depleted PBMCs received anti-CD28/CD49d costimulation, a CD40-blocking antibody and enfuvirtide. This entry is derived from a study of persistence of HIV-infected CD4 T cells. General observations from the study: Antigen-responding cells were enriched for degenerate expanded CDR3beta sequences. Within sorted populations, more oligoclonal TCRs accompanied more oligoclonal proviruses.

The sequence was collected from an adult woman with HIV who was CMV-seropositive. This sample comprised CD4+ T cells sorted from PBMCs after approximately 20-hour stimulation, obtained from a patient who received antiretroviral therapy.

The CDR3 loop reads CAWSPDPIRGGYTF. CDR3 nucleotide sequence: TGTGCCTGGAGTCCCGACCCCATCAGAGGTGGCTACACCTTC. The V gene is TRBV30, the J gene TRBJ1-2; D remains ambiguous. The CDR3 length is 14 residues. Germline CDR1 and CDR2: GTSNPN and SVGIG (reference sequence). Trimming stripped 2 bases from V and 7 bases from J, with 17 bases between.